This entry features one TCR beta chain sequence. Its cognate antigen has yet to be identified. Base qualities are not provided; no much larger clone lies one nucleotide away. This entry comes from a study of response to subunit inactivated influenza vaccine listed by TCRdb under 2018. Some background on the complete study: To follow how T cells responded to a trivalent subunit inactivated influenza vaccine, the researchers relied on deep quantitative profiling of the T cell receptor repertoire.

Libraries were made using RT-PCR. Sequencer: Illumina HiSeq 2500. Starting from the raw public reads, TCRdb applied fastp trimming at Q25, assembled clones with MiXCR and retained in-frame beta chains. Rows with a matching CDR3 protein are joined into one entry that keeps the most common DNA and genes. The table for this sample lists 540,000 or so distinct CDR3 sequences; 10% to 15% of them were counted only once. The top ten constitute about 12% of the sample. Summary of the overall study and its limitations: The authors suggested that each seasonal influenza vaccination may recruit only a limited number of new T cells.

V loses 3 bases, J loses 2 bases, and the germline ends lie 11 bases apart. The CDR3 holds 14 amino acids from the cysteine to the phenylalanine. The retained sequence is limited to the CDR3, 42 bases, with the frame set at the first base. The germline V gene (reference sequence) specifies SEHNR as CDR1 and FQNEAQ as CDR2. The time point label of this sample denotes: approximately 47 days after influenza vaccine administration. Sequenced here: PBMCs from blood, sampled roughly 45 days after vaccination. The source is a man aged 50 to 59 who received an inactivated influenza vaccine. Donor details come from another sample of the same person, matched by shared clones. The chain is made from TRBV7-9 and TRBJ2-7; the D gene lacks a confident call. The base sequence is TGTGCCAGCAGCTTTGGCCTTCTCCCCTACGAGCAGTACTTC. Its protein is CASSFGLLPYEQYF. The full variable domain, completed from the reference TRBV7-9 and TRBJ2-7 proteins outside the CDR3, reads DTGVSQNPRHKITKRGQNVTFRCDPISEHNRLYWYRQTLGQGPEFLTYFQNEAQLEKSRLLSDRFSAERPKGSFSTLEIQRTEQGDSAMYLCASSFGLLPYEQYFGPGTRLTVT.